This is a list of T cell receptor beta chains from one sample in a study of T cells of healthy individuals. MiXCR was run by TCRdb on the 5' RACE reads, yielding one entry per CDR3 protein. Among approximately 50,000 distinct CDR3 sequences listed, approximately 15% were seen once. Source of these receptors: a human donor in good health. Each CDR3 is given with its conserved first and last residue. D genes are given only for firm matches. Expanded clones are given a class, and other clones once, few, many or no size at all.

clone_size: few; j_call: TRBJ1-2; d_call: .; v_call: TRBV12-3/TRBV12-4; cdr3_nt: TGTGCCAGCAGTGCCGGGACAAATGGCTACACCTTC; cdr3_aa: CASSAGTNGYTF
clone_size: few; j_call: TRBJ2-3; d_call: .; v_call: TRBV5-6; cdr3_nt: TGTGCCAGCAGCTTGGCGGTGCGGCCCAGCACAGATACGCAGTATTTT; cdr3_aa: CASSLAVRPSTDTQYF
clone_size: many; j_call: TRBJ1-2; d_call: .; v_call: TRBV7-2; cdr3_nt: TGTGCCAGCAGCTTAGAGGGGGTGGCGGGCTACACCTTC; cdr3_aa: CASSLEGVAGYTF
clone_size: .; j_call: TRBJ2-5; d_call: .; v_call: TRBV10-3; cdr3_nt: TGTGCCATCAGTGAGTCGAATATAGCCCAGTACTTC; cdr3_aa: CAISESNIAQYF
clone_size: many; j_call: TRBJ2-7; d_call: TRBD1; v_call: TRBV5-4; cdr3_nt: TGTGCCAGCAGCTTGTCTCCAGGGGGCCAGTACGAGCAGTACTTC; cdr3_aa: CASSLSPGGQYEQYF
clone_size: many; j_call: TRBJ2-2; d_call: TRBD2; v_call: TRBV20-1; cdr3_nt: TGCAGTGCGGTGGGGACTAGCGGGGCCGGGGAGCTGTTTTTT; cdr3_aa: CSAVGTSGAGELFF
clone_size: many; j_call: TRBJ2-7; d_call: TRBD2; v_call: TRBV7-9; cdr3_nt: TGTGCCAGCAGCTTAGTGTTAATGACTAGCGGAAACTACGAGCAGTACTTC; cdr3_aa: CASSLVLMTSGNYEQYF
clone_size: many; j_call: TRBJ1-5; d_call: .; v_call: TRBV3-2; cdr3_nt: TGTGCCAGCATTCCGACAGGCGCCCGCTCGGGGGAATATAGCAATCAGCCCCAGCATTTT; cdr3_aa: CASIPTGARSGEYSNQPQHF
clone_size: .; j_call: TRBJ1-5; d_call: .; v_call: TRBV11-2; cdr3_nt: TGTGCCAGCAGCTCTGGATCGTGGCCCTTCAATCAGCCCCAGCATTTT; cdr3_aa: CASSSGSWPFNQPQHF
clone_size: once; j_call: TRBJ1-4; d_call: .; v_call: TRBV7-9; cdr3_nt: TGTGCCAGCAGCCCCTCCGGGACGGGACTCGAAAAACTGTTTTTT; cdr3_aa: CASSPSGTGLEKLFF
clone_size: .; j_call: TRBJ1-1; d_call: .; v_call: TRBV20-1; cdr3_nt: TGCAGTGCTAGAGGACAGGAATCGCGGGCTGAAGCTTTCTTT; cdr3_aa: CSARGQESRAEAFF
clone_size: many; j_call: TRBJ2-5; d_call: TRBD1; v_call: TRBV6-1; cdr3_nt: TGTGCCAGCAGTGAAGGGGGACAGGGACCAAGGGAGACCCAGTACTTC; cdr3_aa: CASSEGGQGPRETQYF
clone_size: .; j_call: TRBJ2-1; d_call: TRBD2; v_call: TRBV4-3; cdr3_nt: TGCGCCAGCAGCCAAGATCGATACGGGACTAGGAAACGAGTCTTC; cdr3_aa: CASSQDRYGTRKRVF
clone_size: few; j_call: TRBJ1-2; d_call: .; v_call: TRBV2; cdr3_nt: TGTGCCAGCAGTGCGCCCTCGGACTATGGCTACACCTTC; cdr3_aa: CASSAPSDYGYTF
clone_size: many; j_call: TRBJ1-5; d_call: TRBD1; v_call: TRBV20-1; cdr3_nt: TGCAGTGCTATACAGGGGGCGTCTGGCAATCAGCCCCAGCATTTT; cdr3_aa: CSAIQGASGNQPQHF
clone_size: few; j_call: TRBJ2-5; d_call: TRBD2; v_call: TRBV10-3; cdr3_nt: TGTGCCATCAGTGATCTAGGACTAGCGAAAGAGACCCAGTACTTC; cdr3_aa: CAISDLGLAKETQYF
clone_size: .; j_call: TRBJ2-7; d_call: .; v_call: TRBV12-3/TRBV12-4; cdr3_nt: TGTGCCAGCAGTCGCGGCTACGAGCAGTACTTC; cdr3_aa: CASSRGYEQYF
clone_size: few; j_call: TRBJ2-7; d_call: TRBD2; v_call: TRBV20-1; cdr3_nt: TGCAGTGCTAGGGAAACTAGCGCCAGCTCCTACGAGCAGTACTTC; cdr3_aa: CSARETSASSYEQYF
clone_size: .; j_call: TRBJ2-3; d_call: TRBD2; v_call: TRBV6-5; cdr3_nt: TGTGCCAGCAGTTACCGTCGTAGCGGGGGGTTCACAGATACGCAGTATTTT; cdr3_aa: CASSYRRSGGFTDTQYF
clone_size: many; j_call: TRBJ2-3; d_call: .; v_call: TRBV24-1; cdr3_nt: TGTGCCACCAGTGATGGCCAGGGGAACACAGATACGCAGTATTTT; cdr3_aa: CATSDGQGNTDTQYF
clone_size: few; j_call: TRBJ1-4; d_call: .; v_call: TRBV24-1; cdr3_nt: TGTGCCACCAGGGGACGGGGTAATGAAAAACTGTTTTTT; cdr3_aa: CATRGRGNEKLFF
clone_size: many; j_call: TRBJ2-5; d_call: .; v_call: TRBV7-9; cdr3_nt: TGTGCCAGCAGCGGACAAGAGACCCAGTACTTC; cdr3_aa: CASSGQETQYF
clone_size: many; j_call: TRBJ1-6; d_call: .; v_call: TRBV19; cdr3_nt: TGTGCCAGTAGTCCGACCCACAATTCACCCCTCCACTTT; cdr3_aa: CASSPTHNSPLHF
clone_size: many; j_call: TRBJ2-3; d_call: TRBD1; v_call: TRBV29-1; cdr3_nt: TGCAGCGTTGTTGACAGGGGGTCCGCAGATACGCAGTATTTT; cdr3_aa: CSVVDRGSADTQYF
clone_size: few; j_call: TRBJ2-3; d_call: TRBD2; v_call: TRBV18; cdr3_nt: TGTGCCAGCTCATCGACTAGCGGGGGGGCTATGGATACGCAGTATTTT; cdr3_aa: CASSSTSGGAMDTQYF
clone_size: many; j_call: TRBJ2-1; d_call: TRBD2; v_call: TRBV20-1; cdr3_nt: TGCAGTGCTAGAGATTGGGCTAGCGGGACCCACAATGAGCAGTTCTTC; cdr3_aa: CSARDWASGTHNEQFF